Below, 13 T cell receptor beta chains from the same sample are listed, as sequenced in a study of control samples from healthy donors and cancer patients. Sequencing used immunoSEQ multiplex PCR; TCRdb keeps in-frame clones, though not all of them. The data hold about 75,000 clones, with around four fifths observed a single time. The sequencing sample was made of blood. The receptors come from a man aged 50-60 years in good health.

The gene calls are TRBV9 and TRBJ1-4, with 10 bases aligning to TRBD1. The CDR3 sequence is 15 residues long. In germline, CDR1 is SGDLS, CDR2 YYNGEE. J gave up 7 bases and V 6 bases, and 9 bases lay outside the gene matches. The CDR3 is CASTQDRGSGEKLFF. CDR3 coding DNA: TGTGCCAGCACCCAGGACAGGGGGTCAGGTGAAAAACTGTTTTTT.

The chain combines TRBV5-1 with TRBJ2-1; 9 bases agree with TRBD1. CDR1 and CDR2 (germline): SGHRS, YFSETQ. V lost 2 bases to trimming and J lost 5 bases; unmatched junction nucleotides: 5. This CDR3 region has 15 residues. In nucleotides, the CDR3 is TGCGCCAGCAGCTTCGGACAGGGGAGGAACAATGAGCAGTTCTTC. Its translation is CASSFGQGRNNEQFF.

The gene calls are TRBV29-1 and TRBJ2-4, with D possibly matching TRBD1 (5 bases). This CDR3 is 14 amino acids long. CDR1 and CDR2 from the germline V gene are SQVTM and ANQGSEA. Trimming took 6 bases from V and 0 from J, leaving 12 bases between them. CDR3 protein: CSVRQQLAKNIQYF. DNA of the CDR3: TGCAGCGTCAGACAGCAACTAGCCAAAAACATTCAGTACTTC. The full variable domain, with the rest looked up from reference TRBV29-1 and TRBJ2-4, is SAVISQKPSRDICQRGTSLTIQCQVDSQVTMMFWYRQQPGQSLTLIATANQGSEATYESGFVIDKFPISRPNLTFSTLTVSNMSPEDSSIYLCSVRQQLAKNIQYFGAGTRLSVL.

The rearrangement uses TRBV7-6 and TRBJ2-1; D is possibly TRBD2 (5 bases). CDR3 length: 14 amino acids. In germline, CDR1 is SGHVS, CDR2 FNYEAQ. V was pared by 5 bases and J by 6 bases, with 14 bases between. The chain's CDR3 is CASSPLWERNEQFF. In DNA form, the CDR3 reads TGTGCCAGCAGCCCACTTTGGGAGCGCAATGAGCAGTTCTTC.

The chain employs TRBV28 and TRBJ2-6; 7 nucleotides match TRBD1. The V and J ends lost 6 bases and 0 bases, in that order; junction bases with no gene match: 14. Looked up from germline, CDR1 is MDHEN and CDR2 is SYDVKM. This CDR3 is 19 amino acids long. CDR3 region: CASSTFRDRPASGANVLTF. CDR3 sequence (DNA): TGTGCCAGCAGCACTTTCCGGGACAGACCCGCCTCTGGGGCCAACGTCCTGACTTTC.

The chain has TRBV7-7 and TRBJ2-3; 7 bases line up with TRBD1. CDR3 length: 15 amino acids. V shed 5 bases, J shed 0 bases, and the junction held 5 bases outside the gene matches. CDR1 and CDR2 (germline): SSHAT, FNYEAQ (reference sequence). The CDR3 DNA reads as TGTGCCAGCAGCCCGGGACAGACTAGCACAGATACGCAGTATTTT. It yields the protein CASSPGQTSTDTQYF.

The rearrangement links TRBV20-1 to TRBJ2-2; TRBD2 aligns across 9 bases. The trim removed 3 bases at V and 6 bases at J, leaving 5 bases unmatched. The CDR3 consists of 14 residues. Germline CDR1 is DFQATT and CDR2 is SNEGSKA (reference sequence). This chain's CDR3 is CSASLAGRAGELFF. CDR3 bases: TGCAGTGCTAGTCTAGCGGGAAGGGCCGGGGAGCTGTTTTTT.

This clone was detected a few times. The chain links TRBV29-1 to TRBJ1-6; 10 bases are a match to TRBD1. The ends lost 4 bases at V and 12 bases at J; junction bases unmatched: 6. Germline V gene sequence: CDR1 SQVTM, CDR2 ANQGSEA. This CDR3 has 13 amino acids. Here the CDR3 reads CSVAGQGDGPLHF. The CDR3 coding sequence is TGCAGCGTTGCCGGACAGGGGGATGGACCCCTCCACTTT.

The CDR3 sequence: CASSPQGHSYEQYF. CDR3 nucleotides: TGTGCCAGTAGCCCACAGGGGCATTCCTACGAGCAGTACTTC. The V call is TRBV19, the J call TRBJ2-7; 7 nucleotides line up with TRBD1. Germline CDR1 LNHDA, CDR2 SQIVND (reference sequence). The CDR3 contains 14 residues. The J segment lost 1 base and the V segment lost 6 bases, leaving 6 bases of the junction unmatched.

The chain carries TRBV10-3 and TRBJ2-7, with 12 bases matching TRBD1. J gave up 7 bases and V 10 bases, and 5 bases lay outside the gene matches. CDR3 length equals 12 residues. CDR1 ENHRY and CDR2 SYGVKD come from the germline V gene. CDR3 in amino acids: CATRDRGREQYF. In nucleotides, the CDR3 is TGTGCCACCAGGGACAGGGGGCGAGAGCAGTACTTC.

The chain combines TRBV19 with TRBJ2-7; 11 bases map to TRBD2. Germline-derived CDR1 and CDR2 are LNHDA and SQIVND (reference sequence). With V trimmed by 7 bases and J by 4 bases, 9 bases remained unmatched. The CDR3 totals 15 residues. CDR3 nucleotides: TGTGCCAGTAAATTTACTAGCGGGAGTGGGTACGAGCAGTACTTC. As protein: CASKFTSGSGYEQYF. Complete variable domain (other parts from reference TRBV19 and TRBJ2-7): DGGITQSPKYLFRKEGQNVTLSCEQNLNHDAMYWYRQDPGQGLRLIYYSQIVNDFQKGDIAEGYSVSREKKESFPLTVTSAQKNPTAFYLCASKFTSGSGYEQYFGPGTRLTVT.

The DNA for the CDR3 is TGCAGTGCTAGCAAGCGAGGGCAGTTCTTC. Translating gives CSASKRGQFF. V usage is TRBV20-1 and J usage is TRBJ2-1, with D uncertain. The V and J ends lost 3 bases and 12 bases respectively, with 9 bases between them. The CDR3 spans 10 residues. In germline, CDR1 is DFQATT, CDR2 SNEGSKA (reference sequence).

This clone came up once. The chain couples TRBV5-1 to TRBJ2-5, with 14 nucleotides matching TRBD2. The CDR3 is 16 amino acids. V dropped 1 base and J dropped 4; count of bases not matched to a gene: 3. The germline CDR1 and CDR2 sequences are SGHRS and YFSETQ. The CDR3 spells CASSLSGLAGGETQYF. DNA for the CDR3: TGCGCCAGCAGCTTGAGTGGACTAGCGGGAGGAGAGACCCAGTACTTC.